The 19 T cell receptor beta chains presented below share a single source sample, sequenced in a study of T cells in Graves' hyperthyroidism and ophthalmopathy. Regions amplified from RNA transcripts were the TCR beta CDR3 regions. Initially, a first-round RT-PCR of the TCR CDR3 employed the HTBI primer set. TCRdb called the multiplex PCR reads again in MiXCR, with one record for every CDR3 protein. The sample has about 640,000 distinct CDR3 sequences; around 15% are singletons. Sequencing input: blood. The receptors come from a woman aged 50 to 65 with Graves' ophthalmopathy.

This clonotype was counted between two and nine times. This sequence joins TRBV9 and TRBJ2-3; 13 bases agree with TRBD2. CDR1 and CDR2 (germline): SGDLS, YYNGEE. V trimming: 0 bases; J trimming: 7 bases; junction bases outside the gene matches: 5. This CDR3 contains 16 residues. CDR3 bases: TGTGCCAGCAGCGTAGCTGGGACTAGCGGGATCCATACGCAGTATTTT. Translating gives CASSVAGTSGIHTQYF.

Remarks on this clonotype: The junction shows a germline mismatch at one end, possibly a read error. The chain combines TRBV2 with TRBJ2-2, with D tentatively TRBD2 (5 bases). This CDR3 contains 10 residues. Germline V CDR1 and CDR2: SNHLY, FYNNEI. The CDR3 reads CASRGGELVF. CDR3 nucleotide sequence: TGTGCCAGCAGGGGTGGGGAGCTGGTTTTT.

The chain recombines TRBV10-3 with TRBJ2-1; TRBD2 agrees at 8 bases. Unmatched junction bases numbered 18, after V lost 11 bases and J lost 6 bases. Germline CDR1 reads ENHRY; CDR2 reads SYGVKD. CDR3 length: 16 residues. The DNA for the CDR3 is TGTGCCTCAGCCATGGTAGCGGGGACCTTTGGCAATGAGCAGTTCTTC. Translation gives CASAMVAGTFGNEQFF.

This clonotype has at least ten counts. This chain uses TRBV28 with TRBJ1-1; D is ambiguous. V lost 6 bases, J lost 4 bases, and 15 bases lay in between. The CDR3 sequence is 14 residues long. Germline CDR1 reads MDHEN; CDR2 reads SYDVKM. CDR3 DNA: TGTGCCAGCAGCCCGGTTTCGGTCTTCACTGAAGCTTTCTTT. It is translated as CASSPVSVFTEAFF.

In this sample, this clonotype turned up many times. The rearrangement links TRBV5-1 to TRBJ2-1; possible D gene TRBD2, 5 bases. Trimming shortened V by 2 bases and J by 4 bases, and 10 bases separated the two germline ends. The CDR3 loop spans 14 amino acids. Per germline, CDR1 SGHRS and CDR2 YFSETQ. CDR3 nucleotides: TGCGCCAGCAGCTTCTCCGGGGAATACAATGAGCAGTTCTTC. Translating it yields CASSFSGEYNEQFF. The complete variable domain, with remaining parts taken from reference TRBV5-1 and TRBJ2-1, reads KAGVTQTPRYLIKTRGQQVTLSCSPISGHRSVSWYQQTPGQGLQFLFEYFSETQRNKGNFPGRFSGRQFSNSRSEMNVSTLELGDSALYLCASSFSGEYNEQFFGPGTRLTVL.

This clonotype was seen ten or more times. The CDR3 reads CASSWTGLQQPQHF. In nucleotides, the CDR3 is TGCGCCAGCAGCTGGACAGGTTTACAACAGCCCCAGCATTTT. V and J are TRBV5-1 and TRBJ1-5; 7 nucleotides agree with TRBD1. CDR1 and CDR2 (germline): SGHRS, YFSETQ. The CDR3 runs 14 residues. The ends lost 3 bases at V and 7 bases at J; junction bases unmatched: 7. The entire variable domain, with the rest obtained from reference TRBV5-1 and TRBJ1-5, is as follows: KAGVTQTPRYLIKTRGQQVTLSCSPISGHRSVSWYQQTPGQGLQFLFEYFSETQRNKGNFPGRFSGRQFSNSRSEMNVSTLELGDSALYLCASSWTGLQQPQHFGDGTRLSIL.

This clonotype was counted at least ten times. This chain uses TRBV28 with TRBJ1-2; D possibly corresponds to TRBD1 (6 bases). From germline, CDR1 is MDHEN and CDR2 SYDVKM. With 7 bases removed from V and 6 bases from J, the gap between germline ends came to 24 bases. There are 16 residues in the CDR3. This CDR3 reads CASIISAGARRDGYTF. The DNA of the CDR3 is TGTGCCAGCATTATATCCGCGGGGGCAAGGAGGGATGGCTACACCTTC.

V gene TRBV19 combines with J gene TRBJ1-2; possible D gene TRBD1, 5 bases. Germline V gives CDR1 LNHDA, CDR2 SQIVND (reference sequence). CDR3 size: 14 residues. V was shortened by 9 bases and J by 0 bases, with 14 bases between the two germline ends. In nucleotides, the CDR3 is TGTGCCAGCTCGGGGGACCATCCTAACTATGGCTACACCTTC. It is translated as CASSGDHPNYGYTF.

Concerning this clonotype: With a much larger clone just one base away, this may be a read error. The chain joins TRBV13 to TRBJ1-3; 7 nucleotides align to TRBD1. The CDR3 runs to 14 residues. Germline V gene sequence: CDR1 PRHDT, CDR2 FYEKMQ (reference sequence). This chain's CDR3 is CASSRGTAGDTIYF. DNA of the CDR3: TGTGCCAGCAGCCGGGGGACAGCTGGAGACACCATATATTTT.

This clonotype was counted ten times or more. For the CDR3, the DNA is TGTGCCAGCAGGACTAGCGGGAGACGTACCGGGGAGCTGTTTTTT. Encoded protein: CASRTSGRRTGELFF. The chain joins TRBV11-2 to TRBJ2-2, with 12 bases identical to TRBD2. Trimming cost V 6 bases and J 5 bases; bases outside gene matches: 4. This CDR3 comprises 15 residues. The germline V gene encodes CDR1 SGHAT and CDR2 FQNNGV.

Many counts were recorded for this clonotype. The chain couples TRBV20-1 to TRBJ1-5, with D tentatively TRBD1 (5 bases). V lost 1 base and J 5 bases, leaving 12 bases between the germline ends. Germline CDR1 and CDR2: DFQATT and SNEGSKA (reference sequence). This CDR3 is 14 amino acids long. The CDR3 region has the DNA TGCAGTGCTAGAGCGGGGACCATTTATCAGCCCCAGCATTTT. It translates to CSARAGTIYQPQHF.

This clonotype turned up a few times. CDR3 sequence reads: CATLLLGTGVNYGYTF. The CDR3 DNA follows: TGTGCCACCCTACTCCTCGGGACAGGGGTTAACTATGGCTACACCTTC. The gene calls are TRBV28 and TRBJ1-2, with 10 bases fitting TRBD1. The CDR3 loop spans 16 amino acids. Germline-derived CDR1 and CDR2 are MDHEN and SYDVKM. Trimming at V came to 10 bases and at J to 1 base, leaving 12 bases not matched to a gene.

This clonotype was counted a few times. The rearrangement uses TRBV27 and TRBJ2-4; 8 nucleotides agree with TRBD1. CDR3 length: 15 amino acids. The germline V gene encodes CDR1 MNHEY and CDR2 SMNVEV (reference sequence). J lost 3 bases, V lost 3 bases, and 4 bases had no gene match. The CDR3: CASSFDRGGKNIQYF. Here the CDR3 DNA reads TGTGCCAGCAGTTTCGACAGGGGAGGCAAAAACATTCAGTACTTC.

This clonotype was detected many times. The CDR3 reads CASSLETTYEQYF. Written as DNA, the CDR3 is TGCGCCAGCAGCTTGGAGACTACCTACGAGCAGTACTTC. The genes are TRBV5-1 and TRBJ2-7; tentatively, D is TRBD2 (5 bases). CDR3 length: 13 residues. Germline CDR1 SGHRS, CDR2 YFSETQ. Trimming removed 0 bases from V and 2 bases from J, with 6 bases in between. The variable domain in full, with the rest retrieved from reference TRBV5-1 and TRBJ2-7, is KAGVTQTPRYLIKTRGQQVTLSCSPISGHRSVSWYQQTPGQGLQFLFEYFSETQRNKGNFPGRFSGRQFSNSRSEMNVSTLELGDSALYLCASSLETTYEQYFGPGTRLTVT.

This chain connects TRBV14 to TRBJ1-6; tentative D call: TRBD1 (5 bases). The CDR3 sequence is 14 residues long. V shed 4 bases and J shed 7 bases, with 11 bases lying between them. CDR1 is SGHDN, CDR2 FVKESK, per germline. CDR3 in DNA: TGTGCCAGCAGCCTTGCACACAGGAATTCACCCCTCCACTTT. Translated, it gives CASSLAHRNSPLHF.

The chain has TRBV14 and TRBJ2-3, with D perhaps being TRBD1 or TRBD2 (6 bases each). The germline V gene encodes CDR1 SGHDN and CDR2 FVKESK. With 0 bases removed from V and 4 bases from J, the gap between germline ends came to 14 bases. This CDR3 spans 16 amino acids. The CDR3 loop reads CASSQDSGEGADTQYF. For the CDR3, the DNA is TGTGCCAGCAGCCAAGATTCGGGAGAGGGGGCAGATACGCAGTATTTT.

This clonotype has at least ten counts. This rearrangement joins TRBV2 to TRBJ2-2; D is unclear. V was trimmed by 4 bases and J by 5 bases, leaving 8 bases between them. Germline lookup yields CDR1 SNHLY and CDR2 FYNNEI. The CDR3 loop spans 13 amino acids. For the CDR3, the DNA is TGTGCCAGCAGTGTCAGAACTACCGGGGAGCTGTTTTTT. This translates into CASSVRTTGELFF.

This clonotype has at least ten counts. CDR3 sequence: CSARAASGAFYEQYF. The CDR3 DNA reads TGCAGTGCTAGAGCGGCTAGCGGGGCTTTCTACGAGCAGTACTTC. The rearrangement uses TRBV20-1 and TRBJ2-7; 9 positions match TRBD2. J lost 3 bases, V lost 1 base, and 7 bases had no gene match. The germline gives CDR1 DFQATT, CDR2 SNEGSKA (reference sequence). The CDR3 length is 15 residues.

This clonotype was counted many times. The chain joins TRBV20-1 to TRBJ1-1; D remains unclear. This CDR3 spans 12 amino acids. From germline, CDR1 is DFQATT and CDR2 SNEGSKA (reference sequence). In DNA form, the CDR3 reads TGCAGCCCCCGATCGGAGGACACTGAAGCTTTCTTT. Amino acid sequence: CSPRSEDTEAFF.